Listed here is a single T cell receptor beta chain. The antigen is not known. About 30,000 T cell genomes, or around 200 ng DNA, went into the sorted-subset replicate PCRs. The method was immunoSEQ multiplex PCR; TCRdb's version includes in-frame clones alone and lacks a portion of them. This table has roughly 400,000 clones, about 96% appearing once. The data are from a study of shared clonotypes between healthy human individuals. Study overall: A donor's plate count was three for CD4 naive and three for CD4 memory; CD8 naive had two and CD8 memory one.

Study-level points and caveats: Blood was the sole source, and tissue repertoires probably differ.

Sequencing input: memory CD8+ T cells sorted from blood. As for subset: CD45RO+ cells pooled with CCR7-negative TemRA cells. The TCR comes from a young man in good health.

The CDR3 coding sequence is TGCGCCAGCAGCCGACTTCCGGGACACTCTGGAAACACCATATATTTT. It encodes CASSRLPGHSGNTIYF. The chain recombines TRBV4-1 with TRBJ1-3; possible D gene TRBD1, 6 bases. The V and J ends lost 4 bases and 0 bases respectively, with 13 bases between them. Germline V gene data show CDR1 as MGHRA and CDR2 as YSYEKL. The CDR3 spans 16 residues.